The rows below give T cell receptor beta chains drawn from one sample of a study of T-cell reconstitution after alpha-beta-depleted transplantation in children. TCRdb called the PCR reads again in MiXCR, with one record for every CDR3 protein. The table lists 330,000 or so distinct CDR3 sequences, around 10% of them singletons. The sample was PBMCs, taken before TCRalphabeta/CD19-depleted stem cell transplant. All receptors derive from a boy in the first two years of life with acute myeloid leukemia, due to receive a stem cell transplant. Both conserved end residues are part of each CDR3.

J gene | V gene | CDR3 protein
TRBJ1-1 | TRBV3-1 | CASRQGAGNTEAFF
TRBJ2-5 | TRBV12-3/TRBV12-4 | CASRGQPETQYF
TRBJ2-7 | TRBV20-1 | CSASRLAGGHEQYF
TRBJ2-2 | TRBV4-2 | CASSQLGQGRTGELFF
TRBJ2-1 | TRBV20-1 | CCARDQVWAGLYNEQFF
TRBJ2-7 | TRBV6-2/TRBV6-3 | CATRTPVYEQYF
TRBJ2-1 | TRBV27 | CASLAGGPEYEQFF
TRBJ1-6 | TRBV27 | CASTWTGAASPLHF
TRBJ1-1 | TRBV5-1 | CASSLIRGMNTEAFF
TRBJ1-5 | TRBV20-1 | CSAREDRVNQPQHF
TRBJ2-6 | TRBV12-3/TRBV12-4 | CAISLEFGQGDSGANVLTF
TRBJ2-1 | TRBV12-3/TRBV12-4 | CASSLGGRATYNEQFF
TRBJ1-4 | TRBV20-1 | CSASPQVLNEKLFF
TRBJ2-5 | TRBV12-3/TRBV12-4 | CASSLGSGRRETQYF
TRBJ2-7 | TRBV5-1 | CASSLAPDEQYF
TRBJ2-1 | TRBV11-2 | CASSLDRDRRFF
TRBJ2-7 | TRBV6-1 | CASSRDRDAYEQYF
TRBJ1-1 | TRBV5-1 | CASSLGQTSEAFF
TRBJ2-2 | TRBV7-9 | CAIRELEELFF
TRBJ2-7 | TRBV6-2/TRBV6-3 | CASSYRQGPYEQYF
TRBJ2-7 | TRBV7-2 | CASSQGDRASYEQYF
TRBJ2-5 | TRBV3-1 | CASSQRTGGRKTQYF
TRBJ1-4 | TRBV12-3/TRBV12-4 | CASSLGDRGSEKLFF
TRBJ1-1 | TRBV29-1 | CSVEESEAFF
TRBJ2-1 | TRBV27 | CASSLGNLNEQFF
TRBJ1-1 | TRBV28 | CASSLSGSTEAFF
TRBJ2-1 | TRBV5-1 | CASSFPESYNEQFF
TRBJ1-1 | TRBV6-5 | CASVQGAANTEAFF
TRBJ1-1 | TRBV12-3/TRBV12-4 | CASRVQGTEAFF
TRBJ2-5 | TRBV5-1 | CASSLDLAGGHETQYF
TRBJ2-7 | TRBV28 | CASSPGTSGLIGEQYF
TRBJ2-2 | TRBV6-2/TRBV6-3 | CASSYFPLRLAGGPRSGELFF
TRBJ2-4 | TRBV4-3 | CASSHGAKVKNIQYF
TRBJ2-3 | TRBV12-3/TRBV12-4 | CASSLKAGPSPDTQYF
TRBJ2-1 | TRBV6-1 | CASSLAVYNEQFF
TRBJ2-7 | TRBV28 | CASSYRTVSYEQYF
TRBJ2-1 | TRBV29-1 | CSGVREGAYNEQFF
TRBJ2-7 | TRBV7-8 | CASSFRVSSSYEQYF
TRBJ2-3 | TRBV20-1 | CSAYRGSGEGADTQYF
TRBJ2-3 | TRBV2 | CARYRQEPTDTQYF
TRBJ2-5 | TRBV24-1 | CATSDTPKETQYF
TRBJ2-1 | TRBV25-1 | CASSPGTHNEQFF
TRBJ2-1 | TRBV7-2 | CASSSSGVSSYNEQFF
TRBJ2-7 | TRBV28 | CASSSKGREDEQYF
TRBJ2-2 | TRBV4-3 | CASSQDLGELFF
TRBJ2-2 | TRBV2 | CASRLAGGRTGELFF
TRBJ1-5 | TRBV18 | CASSPYVGNNNQPQHF
TRBJ2-1 | TRBV28 | CASSGLQGTLYNEQFF
TRBJ1-1 | TRBV12-3/TRBV12-4 | CASSLGWGGGILNTEAFF